This T cell receptor (beta chain) was obtained from a study of blood T cell repertoires in COVID-19. At the level of the study: The United States, Italy and Spain were the sources of the acute and convalescent COVID-19 samples. From T cells, B-cell-depleted T cells, or PBMCs came the material, which was cDNA or gDNA.

In the authors' methods: The authors estimated nucleated cell counts from reference gene primer amplification. Sequencing used immunoSEQ multiplex PCR; TCRdb keeps in-frame clones, though not all of them. For V, J and clone size, that table is used; D and trimming come from the DNA. The sample shows roughly 670,000 clones, 80% to 90% of them seen only once. CDR3 length: 13 amino acids. Germline lookup yields CDR1 GTSNPN and CDR2 SVGIG (reference sequence). The V and J ends lost 8 bases and 4 bases respectively, with 14 bases between them. The sample taken for sequencing was peripheral blood. This chain uses TRBV30 with TRBJ2-2, with D maybe TRBD1 (6 bases). This clonotype was sampled from a woman aged 18-29 years with acute or convalescent COVID-19. CDR3 coding DNA: TGTGCCCGGACGTGGGGGCGCACCGGGGAGCTGTTTTTT. It specifies CARTWGRTGELFF.